One T cell receptor beta chain is described in this entry. Antigen: not known. Fulfillment of recently defined diagnostic criteria for definite or probable disease was shown by the patients with Susac syndrome. Random hexamers primed reverse transcription of 0.5 to 1 ug RNA. The method of amplification for TCR beta CDR3 was immunoSEQ multiplex PCR, covering 54 Vbeta and 13 Jbeta. TCRdb analysed the immunoSEQ multiplex PCR reads with MiXCR anew, one entry per CDR3 protein. The table has about 170,000 distinct CDR3 sequences, approximately 95% seen once. The data stem from a study of CD8 T cells in Susac syndrome. Across the whole study: When their blood was taken, patients with Susac syndrome were therapy-naive, taking corticosteroids, or taking intravenous immunoglobulin alone.

Points from the study as a whole: That the number of individuals in its TCR sequencing and HLA analysis was relatively small was acknowledged by the study.

From germline, CDR1 is MNHEY and CDR2 SVGEGT. The CDR3 runs to 14 residues. V was clipped by 4 bases and J by 6 bases, with 14 bases between them. The source material was CD4+ T cells from PBMCs. This receptor was obtained from a human donor with Susac syndrome. The rearrangement uses TRBV6-2 or TRBV6-3 and TRBJ2-3; D is perhaps TRBD2 (6 bases). This CDR3 reads CASSSWGSGDTQYF. CDR3 DNA: TGTGCCAGCAGTTCCTGGGGAAGCGGGGATACGCAGTATTTT.